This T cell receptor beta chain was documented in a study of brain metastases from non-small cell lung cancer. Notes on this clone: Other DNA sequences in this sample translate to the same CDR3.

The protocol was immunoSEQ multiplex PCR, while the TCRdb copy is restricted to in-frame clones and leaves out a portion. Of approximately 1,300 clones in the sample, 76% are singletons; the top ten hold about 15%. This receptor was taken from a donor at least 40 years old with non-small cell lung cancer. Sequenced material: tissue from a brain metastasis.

CDR3: CASSEDGAVPYNEQFF. In DNA form, the CDR3 reads TGTGCCAGCAGTGAGGATGGTGCGGTCCCTTACAATGAGCAGTTCTTC. The V call is TRBV2, the J call TRBJ2-1; D gene uncertain. The ends were cut back, 3 bases at V and 4 bases at J, with 16 bases in the middle. This CDR3 is 16 amino acids long. Germline V gives CDR1 SNHLY, CDR2 FYNNEI.